One and the same sample provided the 20 T cell receptor beta chains below, sequenced in a study of OX40 agonist ivuxolimab in advanced cancers. The repertoire was sequenced with immunoSEQ multiplex PCR; TCRdb's copy has only in-frame clones and lacks some. The repertoire has about 64,000 clones, around 80% of them found once; the top ten carry approximately 1.2%. Material: CD4+ or CD8+ T cells sorted from blood, obtained in a trial of the OX40 agonist ivuxolimab. The receptors were gathered from an adult with an advanced solid tumor such as melanoma, head and neck, liver or kidney cancer.

This clone has a single count. CDR3 loop: CASSLTLAGGDEQYF. Here the CDR3 DNA reads TGTGCCAGCAGCTTAACTTTGGCGGGGGGGGACGAGCAGTACTTC. This chain connects TRBV7-2 to TRBJ2-7, with 9 bases that match TRBD2. CDR1 is SGHTA and CDR2 is FQGNSA in the germline V gene. The CDR3 has 15 residues. The V gene end was trimmed by 2 bases and the J gene end by 5 bases; junction bases not matched to a gene: 7.

CDR3: CAWNRNTEAFF. Here the CDR3 DNA reads TGTGCCTGGAACAGGAACACTGAAGCTTTCTTT. The chain joins TRBV30 to TRBJ1-1; unclear D gene. From germline, CDR1 is GTSNPN and CDR2 SVGIG (reference sequence). The length of the CDR3 is 11 residues. Trimming cost V 4 bases and J 1 base, with 4 bases left between them.

The chain links TRBV29-1 to TRBJ2-3, with TRBD2 identical over 16 bases. This CDR3 has 15 residues. V lost 6 bases and J lost 5; bases outside the gene matches: 5. Per germline, CDR1 SQVTM and CDR2 ANQGSEA. The CDR3 DNA is TGCAGCGTGGGGACTAGCGGGGGGGCCGTAGATACGCAGTATTTT. Its protein product is CSVGTSGGAVDTQYF.

This sequence joins TRBV5-1 and TRBJ1-3; D may be TRBD1 (5 bases). Trimming removed 0 bases from V and 4 bases from J, with 14 bases in between. Germline CDR1 SGHRS, CDR2 YFSETQ. The CDR3 spans 16 residues. The CDR3 DNA is TGCGCCAGCAGCTTGGCCGGGACGGTGAGAGGAAACACCATATATTTT. Amino acids: CASSLAGTVRGNTIYF.

The rearrangement links TRBV7-8 to TRBJ1-4; the D gene is possibly TRBD1 (5 bases). Trimming pared 5 bases from V and 8 bases from J, leaving 15 bases between. This CDR3 has 14 residues. Germline CDR1 and CDR2: SGHVS and FQNEAQ. The DNA for the CDR3 is TGTGCCAGCAGCAATGGGGGGGTTGGGGAAAAACTGTTTTTT. Its translation: CASSNGGVGEKLFF.

The chain couples TRBV27 to TRBJ1-1; 7 nucleotides line up with TRBD1. CDR1 MNHEY and CDR2 SMNVEV come from the germline V gene (reference sequence). Trimming at V came to 0 bases and at J to 3 bases, leaving 10 bases not matched to a gene. The length of the CDR3 is 17 residues. Here the CDR3 reads CASSLSLGRGRYTEAFF. The CDR3 coding sequence is TGTGCCAGCAGTTTATCGTTGGGCAGGGGGAGATACACTGAAGCTTTCTTT.

This rearrangement joins TRBV5-6 to TRBJ1-2; D is uncertain. The CDR3 sequence is 13 residues long. Germline V gene data show CDR1 as SGHDT and CDR2 as YYEEEE. Trimming removed 2 bases at V and 10 bases at J, with 15 bases between. The chain's CDR3 is CASSLGPGPDYTF. CDR3 in DNA: TGTGCCAGCAGCTTAGGACCGGGCCCCGACTACACCTTC.

This chain links TRBV2 with TRBJ2-7; D possibly corresponds to TRBD2 (7 bases). Germline assignment: CDR1 SNHLY and CDR2 FYNNEI. CDR3 length: 15 amino acids. Trimming took 7 bases from V and 5 from J, leaving 21 bases between them. CDR3 in DNA: TGTGCCAGCATCCTCCAGGCGGGGGCGACGCACGAGCAGTACTTC. This sequence encodes CASILQAGATHEQYF.

This clone showed up many times. The chain combines TRBV30 with TRBJ1-2; no definite D call. CDR1 and CDR2 (germline): GTSNPN, SVGIG (reference sequence). The CDR3 contains 14 residues. Trimming took off 2 bases at V and 4 bases at J, with 14 bases between the two ends. The CDR3 sequence: CAWSNPLRAYGYTF. CDR3 in DNA: TGTGCCTGGAGTAATCCCTTGCGGGCCTATGGCTACACCTTC.

This clone was counted a single time. The rearrangement uses TRBV5-3 and TRBJ2-3; 7 positions agree with TRBD1. TRBV5-3 is flagged as an ORF with uncertain function. The CDR3 contains 17 residues. The V segment lost 1 base and the J segment 2 bases; nucleotides outside the gene matches: 10. CDR3 DNA: TGTGCCAGAAGCTTGCCCCTCATAACAGGGGTCACAGATACGCAGTATTTT. Protein: CARSLPLITGVTDTQYF.

V is TRBV7-8 and J is TRBJ1-1; D is perhaps TRBD1 (5 bases). V gave up 0 bases and J gave up 6 bases, with 11 bases separating them. CDR1 is SGHVS, CDR2 FQNEAQ, per germline. The CDR3 is 14 residues long. CDR3 in amino acids: CASSLAGSRAEAFF. CDR3 DNA sequence: TGTGCCAGCAGCTTAGCAGGGTCCAGGGCTGAAGCTTTCTTT.

In this sample, this clone turned up a few times. V and J are TRBV28 and TRBJ1-5; possibly TRBD1 for D (6 bases). Trimming removed 7 bases at V and 6 bases at J, with 16 bases between. The germline CDR1 and CDR2 sequences are MDHEN and SYDVKM. The CDR3 runs to 14 residues. The CDR3 DNA reads TGTGCCAGCACCCCCGGGGGCGTGAGTCAGCCCCAGCATTTT. Protein product: CASTPGGVSQPQHF. The complete variable domain, with remaining parts taken from reference TRBV28 and TRBJ1-5, reads DVKVTQSSRYLVKRTGEKVFLECVQDMDHENMFWYRQDPGLGLRLIYFSYDVKMKEKGDIPEGYSVSREKKERFSLILESASTNQTSMYLCASTPGGVSQPQHFGDGTRLSIL.

This chain uses TRBV5-4 with TRBJ2-3, with a tentative D call TRBD2 (6 bases). The V end was cut by 0 bases, the J end by 2 bases, with 16 bases between. CDR3 length: 17 residues. Germline-derived CDR1 and CDR2 are SGHNT and YYREEE (reference sequence). DNA for the CDR3: TGTGCCAGCAGCTTGGTTCAACGTGGAGGGGTCACAGATACGCAGTATTTT. This codes for CASSLVQRGGVTDTQYF.

V and J are TRBV5-1 and TRBJ2-3, with TRBD1 identical over 7 bases. The CDR3 is made up of 15 amino acids. J gave up 5 bases and V 0 bases, and 6 bases lay outside the gene matches. Germline lookup yields CDR1 SGHRS and CDR2 YFSETQ. For the CDR3, the DNA is TGCGCCAGCAGCTTGGCCGACAGGGCGGGAGATACGCAGTATTTT. This translates into CASSLADRAGDTQYF.

The V gene is TRBV29-1, the J gene TRBJ1-5, with 7 bases matching TRBD1. V shed 4 bases, J shed 5 bases, and the junction held 8 bases outside the gene matches. This CDR3 is built from 14 residues. Germline V gene data show CDR1 as SQVTM and CDR2 as ANQGSEA. The CDR3: CSVGIGGVDQPQHF. The CDR3 DNA reads as TGCAGCGTTGGTATAGGGGGCGTAGATCAGCCCCAGCATTTT.

The chain has TRBV6-1 and TRBJ1-4; 7 positions match TRBD1. Trimming took 8 bases from V and 3 from J; bases not matched to a gene: 12. This CDR3 has 16 amino acids. CDR1 is MNHNS, CDR2 SASEGT, per germline. DNA for the CDR3: TGTGCCAGCGGGGAAGGGGGCGCCGCCTCTAATGAAAAACTGTTTTTT. Its translation is CASGEGGAASNEKLFF.

V usage is TRBV28 and J usage is TRBJ2-7, with 9 bases identical to TRBD2. CDR3 length: 16 residues. The V segment lost 5 bases and the J segment 7 bases; nucleotides outside the gene matches: 15. Germline CDR1 and CDR2: MDHEN and SYDVKM. CDR3 amino acids: CASSPTRGGGAQEQYF. CDR3 sequence (DNA): TGTGCCAGCAGTCCGACAAGAGGCGGGGGGGCCCAGGAGCAGTACTTC. Using reference TRBV28 and TRBJ2-7 for the parts outside the CDR3, the full variable domain is DVKVTQSSRYLVKRTGEKVFLECVQDMDHENMFWYRQDPGLGLRLIYFSYDVKMKEKGDIPEGYSVSREKKERFSLILESASTNQTSMYLCASSPTRGGGAQEQYFGPGTRLTVT.

V and J are TRBV5-1 and TRBJ1-4; 8 nucleotides agree with TRBD1. Germline CDR1 reads SGHRS; CDR2 reads YFSETQ. V trimming: 0 bases; J trimming: 7 bases; junction bases outside the gene matches: 5. The CDR3 spans 15 residues. The CDR3 is CASSLGTGISEKLFF. The CDR3 DNA sequence: TGCGCCAGCAGCTTGGGGACAGGGATAAGTGAAAAACTGTTTTTT.

V and J are TRBV2 and TRBJ2-3; D is uncertain. Germline V lookup: CDR1 SNHLY, CDR2 FYNNEI. This CDR3 is built from 11 residues. V was trimmed by 2 bases and J by 4 bases, leaving 1 base between them. CDR3 bases: TGTGCCAGCAGTGAATCAGATACGCAGTATTTT. Translation: CASSESDTQYF. The full variable domain, completed using reference TRBV2 and TRBJ2-3, is EPEVTQTPSHQVTQMGQEVILRCVPISNHLYFYWYRQILGQKVEFLVSFYNNEISEKSEIFDDQFSVERPDGSNFTLKIRSTKLEDSAMYFCASSESDTQYFGPGTRLTVL.

The CDR3 nucleotides are TGTGCCAGCAGCTTTGGAGGGGGCGCGGGGGCTTTCTTT. Residues: CASSFGGGAGAFF. The chain recombines TRBV7-3 with TRBJ1-1; 7 nucleotides match TRBD1. The ends lost 3 bases at V and 11 bases at J; junction bases unmatched: 9. Germline CDR1 is SGHTA and CDR2 is FQGTGA. The CDR3 totals 13 residues.